This T cell receptor beta chain was sequenced during a study of blood T cell repertoires in COVID-19. Background on the study: PBMCs, B-cell-depleted T cells, or T cells provided the cDNA or gDNA that made up the material.

The CDR3 is 14 residues long. Germline CDR1 and CDR2: SNHLY and FYNNEI. V was pared by 6 bases and J by 8 bases, with 19 bases between. The table came from immunoSEQ multiplex PCR; TCRdb's copy has only in-frame clones and leaves some out. The repertoire holds approximately 88,000 clones, more than 75% seen once, with around 19% in the top ten. This receptor was obtained from a woman of 80 years or more with active or convalescent COVID-19. The V gene is TRBV2, the J gene TRBJ1-2, with a possible D match to TRBD1 (6 bases). Specimen: peripheral blood. CDR3: CASRGQGGMDGYTF. Written as DNA, the CDR3 is TGTGCCAGCAGAGGGCAAGGGGGTATGGACGGCTACACCTTC.